This T cell receptor beta chain emerged from a study of blood T cell repertoires in COVID-19. Repertoires were generated with immunoSEQ multiplex PCR, while TCRdb's copy carries only in-frame clones and drops some. The data hold about 200,000 clones, with around 85% observed a single time. This study enrolled people aged roughly 18 to 100 from about 24 US geographic areas. V lost 4 bases to trimming and J lost 8 bases, with 18 bases between them. This CDR3 is built from 15 residues. Germline CDR1 reads MDHEN; CDR2 reads SYDVKM. The sample taken for sequencing was PBMCs or T cells enriched from blood (not recorded which). The TCR comes from a woman between 40 and 55 years old with acute COVID-19. This chain uses TRBV28 with TRBJ2-1; D might be TRBD2 (7 bases). CDR3 sequence (DNA): TGTGCCAGCAGTTCCATCGGGGGGCGAGGCTATGAGCAGTTCTTC. Residues: CASSSIGGRGYEQFF. The variable domain in full, with the rest retrieved from reference TRBV28 and TRBJ2-1, is DVKVTQSSRYLVKRTGEKVFLECVQDMDHENMFWYRQDPGLGLRLIYFSYDVKMKEKGDIPEGYSVSREKKERFSLILESASTNQTSMYLCASSSIGGRGYEQFFGPGTRLTVL.